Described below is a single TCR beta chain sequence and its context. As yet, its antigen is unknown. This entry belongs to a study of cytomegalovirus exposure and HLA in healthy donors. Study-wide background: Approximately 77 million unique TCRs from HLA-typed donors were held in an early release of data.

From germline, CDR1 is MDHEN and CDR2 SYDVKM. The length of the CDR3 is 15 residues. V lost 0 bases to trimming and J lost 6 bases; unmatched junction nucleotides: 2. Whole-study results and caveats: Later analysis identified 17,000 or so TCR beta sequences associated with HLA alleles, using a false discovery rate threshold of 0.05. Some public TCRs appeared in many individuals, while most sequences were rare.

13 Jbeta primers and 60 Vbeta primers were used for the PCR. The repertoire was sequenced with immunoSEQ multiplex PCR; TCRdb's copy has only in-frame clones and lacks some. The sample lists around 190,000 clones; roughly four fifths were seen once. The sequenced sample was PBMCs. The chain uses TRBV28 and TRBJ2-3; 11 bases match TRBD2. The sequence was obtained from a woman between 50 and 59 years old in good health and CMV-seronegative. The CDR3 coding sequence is TGTGCCAGCAGTTTATGGACTAGCGGGATGGATACGCAGTATTTT. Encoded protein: CASSLWTSGMDTQYF. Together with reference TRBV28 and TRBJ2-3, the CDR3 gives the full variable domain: DVKVTQSSRYLVKRTGEKVFLECVQDMDHENMFWYRQDPGLGLRLIYFSYDVKMKEKGDIPEGYSVSREKKERFSLILESASTNQTSMYLCASSLWTSGMDTQYFGPGTRLTVL.